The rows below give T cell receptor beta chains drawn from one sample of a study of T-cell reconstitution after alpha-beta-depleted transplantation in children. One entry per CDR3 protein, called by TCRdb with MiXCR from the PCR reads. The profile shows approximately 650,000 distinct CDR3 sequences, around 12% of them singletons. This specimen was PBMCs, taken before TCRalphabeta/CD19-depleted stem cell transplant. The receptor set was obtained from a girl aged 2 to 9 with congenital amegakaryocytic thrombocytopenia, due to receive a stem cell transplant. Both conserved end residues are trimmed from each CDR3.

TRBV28,ASISMNTEAF
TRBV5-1,ASRPTSAYEQY
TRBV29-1,SVVSDYEQY
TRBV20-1,SARDLRGDYNSPLH
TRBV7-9,ASSLTSGPYNEQF
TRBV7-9,ASSLPPGGNTEAF
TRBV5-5,ASSGGRAGNTIY
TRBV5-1,ASSLAPWDSYTDTQY
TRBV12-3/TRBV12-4,ASSFNPLSPLH
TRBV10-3,AISYLGGQGPSYEQY
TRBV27,ASRHAIQNTGELF
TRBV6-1,ASRETRTSGSRSYEQY
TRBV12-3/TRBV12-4,ASSFQEREKLF
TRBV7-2,ASSLWTSGTREQY
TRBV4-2,ASSVAGESDEQF
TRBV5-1,ASSARGDGSNYGYT
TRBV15,ATNRGRLAARGGDTQY
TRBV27,ASSWGHEQY
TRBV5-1,ASSLGSIGLDIQY
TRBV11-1,ASSTPWESPYNEQF
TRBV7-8,ASTPLSLYNEQF
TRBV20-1,SVAGGIYEQY
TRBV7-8,ASSLGTFGVLT
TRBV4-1,ASSQARTSGSTDTQY
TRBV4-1,ASSQDPSGSHYEQY
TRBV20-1,SAVDRKTQY
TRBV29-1,SVRNTGTVYEQY
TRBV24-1,ATSDPSGIYGYT
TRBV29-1,SVVVGYEQY
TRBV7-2,ASSLEAGAHTGELF
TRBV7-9,ASKMNTEAF
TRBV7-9,ASSLIPGQMNTEAF
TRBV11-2,ASSLDRGLEAF
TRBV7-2,ASSLGSGAGRYNEQF
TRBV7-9,ASSPKDRQETQY
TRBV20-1,SALDPVRDTKNIQY
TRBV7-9,ASSVSTGITYNEQF
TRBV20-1,SAEREMEF
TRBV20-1,SARVSGQVYYEQY
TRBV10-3,AIRGGLAGDNEQF
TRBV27,ATDGQTYEQY
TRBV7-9,ASSLLLSTDTQY
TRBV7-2,ASSLNGGMNTEAF
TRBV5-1,ASSLAGQTTDTQY
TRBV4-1,ASSQVSGSYEQY
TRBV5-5,ASSLGPTLTDTQY
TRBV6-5,ASSYSGLHTDTQY
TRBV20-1,SARIAWTTSGNENEQF
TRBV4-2,ASSQTGVAGLLNEQF
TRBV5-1,ASGLGTSVGYT
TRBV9,ASSRSYPEHNEQF
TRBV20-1,SALTSGSGDTQY
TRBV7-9,ASSLDVGGPSDEQF
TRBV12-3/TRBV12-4,ASSFGGRNSPLH
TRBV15,ATSRDGGSSNADTQY
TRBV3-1,ASSHFPGSILAGYEQY
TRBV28,ASSPVAGVWDTQY